The 25 T cell receptor beta chains below all came from one sample that was sequenced in a study of radiation and T cells in renal cell carcinoma. The assay was immunoSEQ multiplex PCR, and TCRdb's table has in-frame clones only and misses some. The data show about 150,000 clones, around nine tenths seen once. Specified time point: baseline pretreatment blood. Treatment defined: 15 Gy SBRT to primary tumor, nephrectomy 4 weeks later. The source material was blood, sampled from a patient whose treatment included radiotherapy and nephrectomy. These receptors all stem from a woman between 50 and 59 years old with renal cell carcinoma.

The gene calls are TRBV7-9 and TRBJ1-3; 7 bases are shared with TRBD1. Germline V gives CDR1 SEHNR, CDR2 FQNEAQ (reference sequence). V was pared by 5 bases and J by 2 bases, with 6 bases of the junction left unmatched. This CDR3 region has 15 residues. CDR3 sequence (DNA): TGTGCCAGCAGCCCCCGGACAGGCGCTGGAAACACCATATATTTT. Translation: CASSPRTGAGNTIYF. The whole variable domain, filled in from reference TRBV7-9 and TRBJ1-3, reads DTGVSQNPRHKITKRGQNVTFRCDPISEHNRLYWYRQTLGQGPEFLTYFQNEAQLEKSRLLSDRFSAERPKGSFSTLEIQRTEQGDSAMYLCASSPRTGAGNTIYFGEGSWLTVV.

V is TRBV7-9 and J is TRBJ1-6; D may be TRBD1 (5 bases). Per the germline V gene, CDR1 is SEHNR and CDR2 is FQNEAQ (reference sequence). The CDR3 sequence is 16 residues long. Trimming stripped 2 bases from V and 10 bases from J, with 18 bases between. For the CDR3, the DNA is TGTGCCAGCAGCTTATTGGATTTGAGGGGTCCCTCACCCCTCCACTTT. The encoded protein is CASSLLDLRGPSPLHF.

V is TRBV6-5 and J is TRBJ1-2, with a weak D call TRBD1 (6 bases). CDR3 length: 13 amino acids. Germline CDR1 is MNHEY and CDR2 is SVGAGI. The germline V and J ends were trimmed by 5 bases and 7 bases, with 14 bases remaining between them. The CDR3 region is CASSPRGMSGYTF. The DNA for the CDR3 is TGTGCCAGCAGTCCCAGGGGTATGAGTGGCTACACCTTC.

Here the CDR3 DNA reads TGTGCCAGCAGTGAAAGGTCTCTCATGAACACTGAAGCTTTCTTT. This codes for CASSERSLMNTEAFF. V gene TRBV6-1 combines with J gene TRBJ1-1; D not resolved. Germline loops: CDR1 MNHNS, CDR2 SASEGT. With 2 bases removed from V and 0 bases from J, the gap between germline ends came to 10 bases. The CDR3 sequence is 15 residues long.

This clone was seen only once. This chain connects TRBV9 to TRBJ2-1, with 11 bases that match TRBD1. The CDR3 is 15 residues long. Trimming removed 3 bases from V and 6 bases from J; junction bases left unmatched: 5. In germline, CDR1 is SGDLS, CDR2 YYNGEE. CDR3 nucleotides: TGTGCCAGCAGCGCGGGGGACAGGGGGACCAATGAGCAGTTCTTC. Translation gives CASSAGDRGTNEQFF.

The chain combines TRBV7-3 with TRBJ2-3; 8 positions agree with TRBD2. The CDR3 contains 17 residues. J gave up 4 bases and V 3 bases, and 12 bases lay outside the gene matches. Germline V gene sequence: CDR1 SGHTA, CDR2 FQGTGA. CDR3: CASSLGLPRGGADTQYF. In nucleotides, the CDR3 is TGTGCCAGCAGCTTGGGTCTACCCCGGGGGGGGGCAGATACGCAGTATTTT.

This chain uses TRBV28 with TRBJ2-7; D is unresolved. Germline V gives CDR1 MDHEN, CDR2 SYDVKM. Trimming shortened V by 5 bases and J by 0 bases, and 14 bases separated the two germline ends. The length of the CDR3 is 15 residues. The CDR3 loop reads CASSDPRWSSYEQYF. Here the CDR3 DNA reads TGTGCCAGCAGTGACCCGAGGTGGAGCTCCTACGAGCAGTACTTC.

The chain joins TRBV19 to TRBJ1-6; D not resolved. The length of the CDR3 is 13 residues. Trimming stripped 3 bases from V and 14 bases from J, with 14 bases between. Germline V lookup: CDR1 LNHDA, CDR2 SQIVND (reference sequence). The CDR3 reads CASSIGVSATLHF. DNA of the CDR3: TGTGCCAGTAGTATCGGGGTATCTGCGACCCTCCACTTT.

The V gene is TRBV11-2, the J gene TRBJ1-3; 8 bases match TRBD1. After removal of 7 bases from V and 0 bases from J, the junction contained 2 bases not matched to a gene. The CDR3 consists of 14 residues. CDR1 SGHAT and CDR2 FQNNGV come from the germline V gene. The CDR3 sequence is CASNGQGSGNTIYF. In DNA, the CDR3 is TGTGCCAGCAACGGACAGGGCTCTGGAAACACCATATATTTT.

V and J are TRBV10-2 and TRBJ2-1; 10 bases match TRBD2. This CDR3 region has 12 residues. The ends lost 6 bases at V and 10 bases at J; junction bases unmatched: 3. Germline assignment: CDR1 WSHSY and CDR2 SAAADI. For the CDR3, the DNA is TGCGCCAGCAGCCAGACTAGCGGGGAGCAGTTCTTC. Protein sequence: CASSQTSGEQFF.

J is TRBJ2-1 and V is TRBV7-9, with 9 bases identical to TRBD2. The CDR3 sequence is 14 residues long. The junction had 8 bases not matched to a gene; V was cut back by 3 bases and J by 11 bases. Per the germline V gene, CDR1 is SEHNR and CDR2 is FQNEAQ (reference sequence). CDR3 nucleotide sequence: TGTGCCAGCAGCTTTGGCGGGGGGGACCAGAAGCAGTTCTTC. Translated: CASSFGGGDQKQFF.

This chain uses TRBV29-1 with TRBJ1-4; TRBD1 matches 9 bases. The CDR3 runs 15 residues. J lost 7 bases, V lost 5 bases, and 11 bases had no gene match. In germline, CDR1 is SQVTM, CDR2 ANQGSEA. CDR3 region: CSVPGTGTLGEKLFF. In nucleotides, the CDR3 is TGCAGCGTTCCCGGGACAGGGACTCTTGGTGAAAAACTGTTTTTT. The full variable domain, completed using reference TRBV29-1 and TRBJ1-4, is SAVISQKPSRDICQRGTSLTIQCQVDSQVTMMFWYRQQPGQSLTLIATANQGSEATYESGFVIDKFPISRPNLTFSTLTVSNMSPEDSSIYLCSVPGTGTLGEKLFFGSGTQLSVL.

CDR3 DNA sequence: TGTGCCAGCAGCTCCTACAGGGAACGTCAGCCCCAGCATTTT. Protein product: CASSSYRERQPQHF. This chain links TRBV7-9 with TRBJ1-5; perhaps TRBD1 as D (6 bases). The CDR3 consists of 14 residues. V lost 4 bases and J 6 bases, leaving 13 bases between the germline ends. CDR1 and CDR2 from the germline V gene are SEHNR and FQNEAQ (reference sequence).

The chain links TRBV10-3 to TRBJ2-3, with 9 nucleotides matching TRBD1. From germline, CDR1 is ENHRY and CDR2 SYGVKD. The length of the CDR3 is 14 residues. Unmatched junction bases numbered 4, after V lost 6 bases and J lost 3 bases. This chain's CDR3 is CAISPTGGTDTQYF. The CDR3 coding sequence is TGTGCCATCAGCCCGACAGGGGGGACAGATACGCAGTATTTT.

The chain has TRBV9 and TRBJ1-1; D is unclear. The CDR3 consists of 13 residues. Germline V gives CDR1 SGDLS, CDR2 YYNGEE. V dropped 1 base and J dropped 2 bases, with 6 bases sitting between them. For the CDR3, the DNA is TGTGCCAGCAGCGTACAGATTAACACTGAAGCTTTCTTT. It translates to CASSVQINTEAFF.

This clone was detected only once. The V and J genes are TRBV29-1 and TRBJ2-5; 7 bases line up with TRBD1. The junction had 9 bases not matched to a gene; V was cut back by 3 bases and J by 2 bases. The CDR3 has 15 residues. Germline V lookup: CDR1 SQVTM, CDR2 ANQGSEA. CDR3 DNA: TGCAGCGTTGAGGTGACAGGGTCTGTACAAGAGACCCAGTACTTC. It yields the protein CSVEVTGSVQETQYF.

This chain links TRBV5-6 with TRBJ1-5; TRBD1 is a possible D gene (5 bases). Deletions cut 2 bases from V and 6 bases from J, with 12 bases between. The CDR3 totals 14 residues. CDR1 and CDR2 from the germline V gene are SGHDT and YYEEEE. CDR3 in amino acids: CASSFGGRAQPQHF. As DNA, the CDR3 is TGTGCCAGCAGCTTCGGGGGTAGGGCTCAGCCCCAGCATTTT.

In the case of this clone: Its ends do not fully match the called genes, so a read error is possible. The J gene is TRBJ1-1, the V gene TRBV10-3; D remains unclear. The CDR3 consists of 14 residues. Germline CDR1 reads ENHRY; CDR2 reads SYGVKD. The CDR3 coding sequence is TGTGCCAGCAGTTACTCGATGAGGAACACTGAAGCTTTCTTT. This codes for CASSYSMRNTEAFF.

The rearrangement uses TRBV18 and TRBJ1-2, with D tentatively TRBD1 (6 bases). Trimming took off 3 bases at V and 6 bases at J, with 14 bases between the two ends. The CDR3 loop spans 14 amino acids. Per germline, CDR1 KGHSH and CDR2 LQKENI. The CDR3 sequence: CASSPIRTEDGYTF. In DNA form, the CDR3 reads TGTGCCAGCTCACCCATTCGGACAGAGGATGGCTACACCTTC.

The chain uses TRBV6-6 and TRBJ1-6; tentatively, D is TRBD1 (6 bases). The ends were cut back, 6 bases at V and 8 bases at J, with 11 bases in the middle. The CDR3 has 13 amino acids. The germline V gene has CDR1 MNHNY and CDR2 SVGAGI (reference sequence). The CDR3 protein is CASSLRTDSPLHF. Written as DNA, the CDR3 is TGTGCCAGCAGCCTTCGGACAGATTCACCCCTCCACTTT.

The chain combines TRBV6-5 with TRBJ2-1; the D gene could be TRBD1 or TRBD2 (5 bases each). The CDR3 is 14 residues long. Germline V gene sequence: CDR1 MNHEY, CDR2 SVGAGI. V shed 6 bases and J shed 5 bases, with 14 bases lying between them. The CDR3 sequence: CASSGTGRHNEQFF. The CDR3 DNA sequence: TGTGCCAGCAGCGGGACCGGCCGACACAATGAGCAGTTCTTC.

The chain carries TRBV5-5 and TRBJ2-1; weak D call: TRBD1 (6 bases). The CDR3 is 14 residues long. Trimming pared 2 bases from V and 5 bases from J, leaving 11 bases between. Germline values: CDR1 SGHKS, CDR2 YYEKEE (reference sequence). CDR3 coding DNA: TGTGCCAGCAGCTTATGGACAGAAGACAATGAGCAGTTCTTC. The encoded protein is CASSLWTEDNEQFF.

DNA of the CDR3: TGTGCCAGCAGCTTGGGGCCTGACGCCTCATACGAGCAGTACTTC. Its protein is CASSLGPDASYEQYF. This chain uses TRBV5-6 with TRBJ2-5; unclear D gene. The J call may be incorrect, as the DNA end agrees better with TRBJ2-7. Per germline, CDR1 SGHDT and CDR2 YYEEEE. The length of the CDR3 is 15 residues.

The genes are TRBV5-6 and TRBJ2-1, with D possibly called TRBD1 or TRBD2 (5 bases each). The V gene lost 1 base and the J gene lost 4 bases, with 15 bases spanning the gap. This CDR3 region has 16 residues. The germline V gene has CDR1 SGHDT and CDR2 YYEEEE. The CDR3 here is CASSLYRGVLYNEQFF. The CDR3 DNA reads TGTGCCAGCAGCTTGTATCGAGGGGTTCTTTACAATGAGCAGTTCTTC.

This chain joins TRBV12-5 and TRBJ2-7; TRBD2 is a possible D gene (5 bases). Deletions cut 7 bases from V and 1 base from J, with 8 bases between. This CDR3 is 12 amino acids long. CDR1 and CDR2 (germline): LGHNT, FRNRAP. The CDR3 region is CASVGRSYEQYF. As DNA, the CDR3 is TGTGCTAGTGTGGGGAGATCCTACGAGCAGTACTTC.